What follows describes a single TCR beta chain. It lacks a known antigen. No qualities accompany the bases; no much larger clone lies one base away. Data came from an Illumina NovaSeq 6000. TCRalpha and TCRbeta cDNA libraries were constructed by 5'RACE with constant-segment primers, with sample barcodes and unique molecular identifiers being introduced. RNA was extracted from every sample with Trizol reagent. Library amplification was performed in two PCR steps, and a second sample barcode and Illumina TruSeq adapters were introduced in the second step. Sequencing of libraries was performed on an Illumina NovaSeq with 2 x 150 bp paired-end reads. Per the authors' processing: The reads were demultiplexed and collapsed into UMI-guided consensus sequences using migec v1.2.7. With mixcr v2.1.11, UMI consensuses were aligned to TRA and TRB V and J templates and assembled into clonotypes. Clonotypes were classified as expanded or contracted when called significant by both edgeR and NoisET, with noise models trained on biological replicates. For edgeR calls, the thresholds were a false discovery rate-adjusted p below 0.01 and a log2 fold-change of 1. PCA with hierarchical clustering of max-normalized trajectories of the 1000 most abundant clonotypes was used as exploratory dynamics analysis. Separately sequenced CD4+ and CD8+ repertoires were used to assign the CD4 or CD8 phenotype of responding clones. TCRdb took the public reads, trimmed them with fastp at Q25, ran MiXCR for clone calling and kept in-frame beta chains. Rows matching on CDR3 protein sequence are summarized as one entry with the most common DNA and genes. The V and J calls were not made by the authors but by TCRdb's processing. The table for this sample lists under 250,000 distinct CDR3 sequences; 15% of them were counted only once. The top ten clonotypes cover 2% to 2.5% of the sample.

CDR3 length: 16 amino acids, cysteine to phenylalanine. Just CDR3 DNA is preserved here, 48 bases in frame from base 1. Trimming removed 5 bases from V and 0 bases from J, leaving 16 bases between the germline ends. CDR1 and CDR2 were assigned from the germline V gene (reference sequence) as LNHDA and SQIVND. This sample was included in a study of T-cell memory formation after mild COVID-19 (dated by TCRdb to the early 2020s). About the study as a whole: TCR sequence clusters from the two donors were found to be largely donor specific. T-cell clones expanding and contracting after mild COVID-19 in two donors were tracked by longitudinal TCRalpha and TCRbeta repertoire sequencing. Two young, previously healthy adult volunteers made up the cohort, one male and one female. What the study reported, not specific to this receptor: Only a couple of mild cases were covered by the study, and larger cohorts that include severe cases with pre-infection samples were considered necessary. Contracting CD4+ clones were located mainly in the CM and EM memory subsets, whereas CD8+ clones were found to be enriched in EMRA. Balanced CD4/CD8 phenotypes were observed for clones contracting from day 15 to 85, whereas a bias towards CD4+ was observed for a second wave of clones expanding from day 15 to 37. Whether the second-wave clones peaking on day 37 were SARS-CoV-2 specific was not confirmed. The detection of some responding clones in pre-infection memory suggests that pre-existing cross-reactive memory T cells joined the SARS-CoV-2 response.

Ficoll-Paque density gradient centrifugation was used to isolate PBMCs. This sequence originates from an adult woman who had mild COVID-19 (a few samples of this study predate the infection). The sample titles of this study are shuffled in the database, so cell type and time point are left out; the donor was told from shared clones. Recombination joined TRBV19 with TRBJ2-5; the D segment could be TRBD1, given 6 matching bases. The sample taken for sequencing was PBMCs or a T cell subset sorted from them (not recorded which). Here is the DNA: TGTGCCAGTAGTCCAGGACAGAATCTGTACCAAGAGACCCAGTACTTC. Its protein reads: CASSPGQNLYQETQYF.